Listed here is a single T cell receptor (beta chain). V shed 2 bases and J shed 7 bases, with 12 bases lying between them. CDR3 length: 13 residues. Germline-derived CDR1 and CDR2 are MDHEN and SYDVKM. Ages ranged from about 18 to 89 years, with residence in approximately 25 US areas. Each exposed participant met a COVID-19 case in the 2 weeks preceding study entry. This specimen belongs to a study of blood T cell repertoires in COVID-19. Overall study context: Sites in the United States, Italy and Spain provided acute and convalescent COVID-19 samples.

Data came from immunoSEQ multiplex PCR; TCRdb stores just in-frame clones and leaves some out. Of 350,000 to 500,000 clones listed, roughly 84% are singletons. The chain recombines TRBV28 with TRBJ2-7; TRBD2 is a possible D gene (5 bases). This sequence was found in a woman aged 18 to 35 who had been exposed to COVID-19. The sample comprised PBMCs or T cells enriched from blood (not recorded which). DNA of the CDR3: TGTGCCAGCAGTTTAGGGCTAGCTGCGGAGCAGTACTTC. Translated, it gives CASSLGLAAEQYF.